This TCR beta chain came from a study of T cells after yellow fever vaccination. Study-wide findings and caveats: Contaminants from the bulk population, in the form of abundant clonotypes, could be found in FACS-sorted repertoires. Researchers noted that a small share of clonotypes showed up in both CD4 and CD8 compartments. Post-booster samples contained most primary-vaccination clones (nearly 98% CD4, less than 90% CD8).

Researchers made TCR cDNA using 5'RACE template switching, and this step added a universal primer site and UMIs. Each CDR3 protein is one row after TCRdb ran MiXCR on the 5' RACE reads. The sample has more than 300,000 distinct CDR3 sequences; around 4.4% are singletons. This clonotype has more than one count but fewer than ten. What it binds is unknown. Germline V CDR1 and CDR2: SGHRS, YFSETQ. The CDR3 is 14 amino acids. Trimming stripped 2 bases from V and 3 bases from J, with 11 bases between. This receptor was identified in a man between 18 and 35 years old who received the YFV17D yellow fever vaccine. The J gene is TRBJ1-1, the V gene TRBV5-1; D gene unclear. Sequencing used PBMCs, obtained 15 days after the yellow fever booster vaccination. The CDR3 is CASSLSWSDTEAFF. The CDR3 coding sequence is TGCGCCAGCAGCTTAAGTTGGTCTGACACTGAAGCTTTCTTT. The full variable domain, in which reference TRBV5-1 and TRBJ1-1 provide the parts outside the CDR3, is KAGVTQTPRYLIKTRGQQVTLSCSPISGHRSVSWYQQTPGQGLQFLFEYFSETQRNKGNFPGRFSGRQFSNSRSEMNVSTLELGDSALYLCASSLSWSDTEAFFGQGTRLTVV.